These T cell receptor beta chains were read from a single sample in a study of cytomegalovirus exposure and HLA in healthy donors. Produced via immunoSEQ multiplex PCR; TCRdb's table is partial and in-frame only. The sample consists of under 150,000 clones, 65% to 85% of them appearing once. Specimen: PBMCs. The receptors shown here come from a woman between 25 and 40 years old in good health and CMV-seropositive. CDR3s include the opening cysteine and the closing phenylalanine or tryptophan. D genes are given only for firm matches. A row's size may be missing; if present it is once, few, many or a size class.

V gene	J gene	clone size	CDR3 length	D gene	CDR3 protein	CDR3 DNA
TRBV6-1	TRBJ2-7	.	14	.	CASISGKNSYEQYF	TGTGCCAGCATTTCCGGGAAGAACTCCTACGAGCAGTACTTC
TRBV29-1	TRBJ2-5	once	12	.	CSVGENRVTQYF	TGCAGCGTTGGGGAAAACAGGGTGACCCAGTACTTC
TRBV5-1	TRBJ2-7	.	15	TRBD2	CASSLVVAGAYEQYF	TGCGCCAGCAGCTTGGTGGTAGCGGGAGCCTACGAGCAGTACTTC
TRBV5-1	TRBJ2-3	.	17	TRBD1	CASSRSPQGAATDTQYF	TGCGCCAGCAGCAGAAGCCCGCAGGGGGCAGCCACAGATACGCAGTATTTT
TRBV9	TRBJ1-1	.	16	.	CASSVGGRVTNTEAFF	TGTGCCAGCAGCGTAGGGGGGCGGGTTACGAACACTGAAGCTTTCTTT
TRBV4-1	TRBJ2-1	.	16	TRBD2	CASSYTSGSSYNEQFF	TGCGCCAGCAGCTACACAAGCGGGAGCTCCTACAATGAGCAGTTCTTC
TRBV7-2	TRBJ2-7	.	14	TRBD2	CASSVGLAGYEQYF	TGTGCCAGCAGCGTGGGACTAGCGGGTTACGAGCAGTACTTC
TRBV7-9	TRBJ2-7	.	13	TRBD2	CASSLSIAGEQYF	TGTGCCAGCAGCTTATCCATAGCGGGCGAGCAGTACTTC
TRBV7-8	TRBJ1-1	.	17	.	CASSWDTLRVENTEAFF	TGTGCCAGCAGCTGGGATACACTCAGGGTCGAGAACACTGAAGCTTTCTTT
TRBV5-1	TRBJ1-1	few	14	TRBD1	CASYGNRGDTEAFF	TGCGCCAGCTACGGCAACAGGGGGGACACTGAAGCTTTCTTT
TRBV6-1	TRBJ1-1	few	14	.	CASSERALNTEAFF	TGTGCCAGCAGTGAACGAGCCCTGAACACTGAAGCTTTCTTT
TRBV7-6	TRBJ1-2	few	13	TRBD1	CASSFTGDYGYTF	TGTGCCAGCAGCTTTACAGGGGACTATGGCTACACCTTC
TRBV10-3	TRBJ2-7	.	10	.	CAISDGVQYF	TGTGCCATCAGTGACGGAGTGCAGTACTTC
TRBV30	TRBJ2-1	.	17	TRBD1	CAWAPHRRDRLNNEQFF	TGTGCCTGGGCACCCCACCGACGGGACAGGCTTAACAATGAGCAGTTCTTC
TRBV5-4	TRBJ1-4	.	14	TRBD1	CASSLGQGNEKLFF	TGTGCCAGCAGCTTAGGACAGGGAAATGAAAAACTGTTTTTT
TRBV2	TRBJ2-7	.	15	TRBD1	CASSGGQVEGYEQYF	TGTGCCAGCAGTGGAGGACAGGTCGAGGGCTACGAGCAGTACTTC
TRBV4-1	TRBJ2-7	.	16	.	CASSPQDQGMNDEQYF	TGCGCCAGCAGCCCCCAGGATCAGGGAATGAACGACGAGCAGTACTTC
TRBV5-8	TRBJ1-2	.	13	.	CASSLRIGGAYTF	TGTGCCAGCAGCTTACGGATAGGAGGTGCCTACACCTTC
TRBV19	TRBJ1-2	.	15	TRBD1	CASSIARQGPYGYTF	TGTGCCAGTAGTATAGCCAGACAGGGTCCCTATGGCTACACCTTC
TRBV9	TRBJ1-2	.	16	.	CASSVFRGTPSDGYTF	TGTGCCAGCAGCGTATTCCGCGGGACCCCCTCGGACGGCTACACCTTC
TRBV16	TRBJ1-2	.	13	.	CASSLQGLKGYTF	TGTGCCAGCAGCCTACAGGGCCTTAAGGGCTACACCTTC
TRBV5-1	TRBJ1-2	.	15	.	CASTLSTTGNYGYTF	TGCGCCAGCACCCTGTCTACGACAGGAAACTATGGCTACACCTTC
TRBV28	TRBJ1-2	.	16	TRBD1	CASSSNWDSPHYGYTF	TGTGCCAGCAGTTCAAATTGGGACAGTCCTCACTATGGCTACACCTTC
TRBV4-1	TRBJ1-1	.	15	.	CASSQGRGGNTEAFF	TGCGCCAGCAGCCAAGGTCGAGGAGGGAACACTGAAGCTTTCTTT
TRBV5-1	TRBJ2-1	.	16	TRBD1	CASSGTGGGIYNEQFF	TGCGCCAGCAGCGGGACAGGGGGGGGGATTTACAATGAGCAGTTCTTC
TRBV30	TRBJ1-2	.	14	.	CAWSVLGSLGGYTF	TGTGCCTGGAGTGTACTGGGCAGCTTAGGTGGCTACACCTTC
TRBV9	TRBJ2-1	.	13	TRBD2	CASSGGAGGGQFF	TGTGCCAGCAGCGGGGGAGCGGGAGGGGGGCAGTTCTTC
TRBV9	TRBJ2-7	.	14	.	CASSVGQLSHEQYF	TGTGCCAGCAGCGTAGGACAGCTCTCCCACGAGCAGTACTTC
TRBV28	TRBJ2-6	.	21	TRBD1	CASSLYRQGYRALAGANVLTF	TGTGCCAGCAGTTTATACCGACAGGGCTACCGGGCCCTAGCTGGGGCCAACGTCCTGACTTTC